Below are 24 T cell receptor beta chains sequenced from a single sample in a study of neurological immune-mediated disorders. TCRdb passed the 5' RACE reads through MiXCR, listing each CDR3 protein once. Here the sample spans roughly 100,000 distinct CDR3 sequences, roughly a tenth being singletons. Stated time point: longitudinal time-point 3. Sample: PBMCs. These receptors were taken from a female donor with HTLV-1-associated myelopathy (HAM/TSP).

This clonotype was counted at least ten times. The chain couples TRBV5-1 to TRBJ2-1; 15 nucleotides align to TRBD2. V gave up 4 bases and J gave up 8 bases; unmatched junction bases: 4. The CDR3 is made up of 15 amino acids. The V gene's germline CDR1 is SGHRS and CDR2 YFSETQ. As DNA, the CDR3 is TGCGCCAGCAGCACCGGACTAGCGGGGGGGCATGAGCAGTTCTTC. It translates to CASSTGLAGGHEQFF.

The genes are TRBV20-1 and TRBJ2-3; D gene uncertain. The CDR3 has 14 residues. V lost 3 bases to trimming and J lost 2 bases, with 12 bases between them. The V gene's germline CDR1 is DFQATT and CDR2 SNEGSKA (reference sequence). CDR3 loop: CSASPVAITDTQYF. The CDR3 nucleotides are TGCAGTGCTAGCCCTGTGGCCATCACAGATACGCAGTATTTT.

This clonotype has a count of ten or more. This CDR3 is CSAPVMTRNEQFF. The CDR3 bases are TGCAGTGCCCCGGTAATGACTCGGAATGAGCAGTTCTTC. J is TRBJ2-1 and V is TRBV20-1; D gene uncertain. This CDR3 has 13 amino acids. Trimming left V 6 bases short and J 7 bases short, with 16 bases between. CDR1 is DFQATT and CDR2 is SNEGSKA in the germline V gene (reference sequence).

This clonotype was counted between two and nine times. The chain recombines TRBV6-6 with TRBJ1-2; a possible D gene is TRBD1 (5 bases). Trimming cost V 6 bases and J 2 bases, with 19 bases left between them. CDR3 length: 16 amino acids. CDR1 is MNHNY, CDR2 SVGAGI, per germline (reference sequence). CDR3 nucleotide sequence: TGTGCCAGCAGCACACATCAGGGAGCCATCAACTATGGCTACACCTTC. This translates into CASSTHQGAINYGYTF.

In this sample, this clonotype turned up many times. The chain is built from TRBV5-8 and TRBJ1-2, with 9 bases fitting TRBD1. Germline V gene data show CDR1 as SGHTS and CDR2 as YDEGEE. V trimming: 5 bases; J trimming: 6 bases; junction bases outside the gene matches: 11. There are 15 residues in the CDR3. Here the CDR3 DNA reads TGTGCCAGCAGTCCGGGACAGGGAGGGAAGAATGGCTACACCTTC. The encoded protein is CASSPGQGGKNGYTF.

This clonotype was counted ten times or more. This chain links TRBV7-3 with TRBJ1-5; D uncertain. From germline, CDR1 is SGHTA and CDR2 FQGTGA. V was trimmed by 5 bases and J by 3 bases, leaving 8 bases between them. CDR3 size: 13 residues. This chain's CDR3 is CASSPEPNQPQHF. CDR3 DNA: TGTGCCAGCAGCCCCGAGCCCAATCAGCCCCAGCATTTT.

The sample holds many counts of this clonotype. The chain is built from TRBV11-2 and TRBJ2-2; unclear D gene. Looked up from germline, CDR1 is SGHAT and CDR2 is FQNNGV. V shed 1 base and J shed 0 bases, with 6 bases lying between them. The CDR3 sequence is 15 residues long. DNA of the CDR3: TGTGCCAGCAGCTTAGCCAGGTCGAACACCGGGGAGCTGTTTTTT. It specifies CASSLARSNTGELFF.

This clonotype was seen at least ten times. The chain employs TRBV9 and TRBJ2-3, with D possibly matching TRBD2 (6 bases). Germline CDR1 SGDLS, CDR2 YYNGEE. The CDR3 spans 18 residues. Trimming took 2 bases from V and 0 from J, leaving 19 bases between them. This chain's CDR3 is CASSVSSGFGSSTDTQYF. The DNA of the CDR3 is TGTGCCAGCAGCGTTTCAAGCGGGTTTGGGTCTAGCACAGATACGCAGTATTTT.

This clonotype has more than one count but fewer than ten. The chain joins TRBV27 to TRBJ1-2; tentative D call: TRBD1 (6 bases). The ends were cut back, 2 bases at V and 5 bases at J, with 12 bases in the middle. The CDR3 covers 14 residues. The germline gives CDR1 MNHEY, CDR2 SMNVEV (reference sequence). The CDR3 coding sequence is TGTGCCAGCAGTTTACGGGGGCCCCTTTATGGCTACACCTTC. Its translation: CASSLRGPLYGYTF.

Many counts were recorded for this clonotype. The chain uses TRBV20-1 and TRBJ2-3; 8 positions agree with TRBD1. V shed 0 bases and J 1 base; nucleotides not matched to a gene: 3. Germline V gene lookup returns CDR1 DFQATT and CDR2 SNEGSKA (reference sequence). There are 15 residues in the CDR3. CDR3 protein: CSARDPGQGTDTQYF. DNA for the CDR3: TGCAGTGCTAGAGATCCGGGACAGGGCACAGATACGCAGTATTTT.

Regarding this clonotype: Possible read error: a much larger clone is one base away. This chain joins TRBV10-3 and TRBJ2-6, with 7 positions matching TRBD1. CDR3 length equals 17 residues. CDR1 is ENHRY, CDR2 SYGVKD, per germline. In nucleotides, the CDR3 is TGTGCCATCAACAGACAGGGTCTGAGCTCTGGGGCCAACTTCCTGACTTTC. Translated, it gives CAINRQGLSSGANFLTF.

This clonotype was recorded at least ten times. The gene calls are TRBV29-1 and TRBJ2-3; D is ambiguous. Trimming took 4 bases from V and 7 from J, leaving 15 bases between them. Germline-derived CDR1 and CDR2 are SQVTM and ANQGSEA. The length of the CDR3 is 13 residues. CDR3 DNA: TGCAGCGTTGTGGCCGGTCTACACCATACGCAGTATTTT. Translation: CSVVAGLHHTQYF.

This clonotype was counted at least ten times. The V gene is TRBV5-1, the J gene TRBJ1-5; D uncertain. The V end was cut by 4 bases, the J end by 7 bases, with 12 bases between. The germline V gene encodes CDR1 SGHRS and CDR2 YFSETQ. This CDR3 has 13 residues. CDR3: CASSQLGNQPQHF. The CDR3 DNA follows: TGCGCCAGCAGCCAGCTGGGGAACCAGCCCCAGCATTTT.

This clonotype was seen at least ten times. This sequence joins TRBV6-6 and TRBJ1-1; TRBD1 matches 9 bases. The CDR3 runs to 19 residues. V gave up 4 bases and J gave up 6 bases; unmatched junction bases: 21. Per the germline V gene, CDR1 is MNHNY and CDR2 is SVGAGI (reference sequence). The CDR3 coding sequence is TGTGCCAGCAGTTTTACGACTCGCACCGGGACAGGGCTCCCTCCTGAAGCTTTCTTT. It is translated as CASSFTTRTGTGLPPEAFF.

Concerning this clonotype itself: The junction departs from germline at one end; a sequencing error may be responsible. This rearrangement joins TRBV6-2 or TRBV6-3 to TRBJ1-1; no clear D. Germline V CDR1 and CDR2: MNHEY, SVGEGT. The CDR3 is 13 amino acids. The CDR3 region is CASSSWVNSEAFF. The DNA of the CDR3 is TGTGCCAGCAGCTCCTGGGTGAACTCTGAAGCTTTCTTT.

In the case of this clonotype: Given a much more abundant clone one base away, this may be a read error. The chain is built from TRBV29-1 and TRBJ2-3, with a weak D call TRBD1 (6 bases). CDR1 and CDR2 from the germline V gene are SQVTM and ANQGSEA. Trimming pared 2 bases from V and 4 bases from J, leaving 16 bases between. The CDR3 has 15 residues. CDR3 bases: TGCAGCGTTGAAATTGGGGGCCACGGCGCAGATACGCAGTATTTT. Its protein is CSVEIGGHGADTQYF.

This clonotype was seen repeatedly, ten times or more. The conserved phenylalanine or tryptophan is not found at the CDR3 terminus, so this likely reflects a read error. The DNA is omitted, as the CDR3 cannot be located on it reliably, and the CDR3 follows TCRdb's listing. The V call is TRBV6-1, the J call TRBJ2-3; whether TRBD2, the table's D call, matches the DNA was not checked. The CDR3 is 13 residues long, counting both termini. The germline V gene encodes CDR1 MNHNS and CDR2 SASEGT. The CDR3 loop is CASRAHPGLEGEG.

This clonotype was detected many times. J is TRBJ2-6 and V is TRBV10-3; the D is unclear. From germline, CDR1 is ENHRY and CDR2 SYGVKD. The V gene lost 3 bases and the J gene lost 0 bases, with 6 bases spanning the gap. The CDR3 runs 15 residues. CDR3 protein: CAISDRSSGANVLTF. The CDR3 nucleotides read TGTGCCATCAGTGACAGAAGCTCTGGGGCCAACGTCCTGACTTTC.

About this clonotype: A much larger clone is a single base away; this may be a read error. The chain recombines TRBV2 with TRBJ2-2; D unresolved. The CDR3 extends over 11 amino acids. The germline CDR1 and CDR2 sequences are SNHLY and FYNNEI. CDR3 bases: TGTGCCAGCATTGAAGGAGGGGAGCTGTTTTTT. Its protein product is CASIEGGELFF.

This clonotype was seen many times. The rearrangement links TRBV7-2 to TRBJ2-7, with unresolved D. Per the germline V gene, CDR1 is SGHTA and CDR2 is FQGNSA. This CDR3 region has 14 residues. V lost 2 bases, J lost 3 bases, and 11 bases lay in between. CDR3 nucleotide sequence: TGTGCCAGCAGCTTATTGCCAGGCCACTACGAGCAGTACTTC. Encoded protein: CASSLLPGHYEQYF.

This clonotype showed up just a few times. A read error may be the cause here, since a much bigger clone is one base away. The chain employs TRBV9 and TRBJ2-1; D tentatively fits TRBD1 or TRBD2 (6 bases each). V was pared by 0 bases and J by 0 bases, with 7 bases between. This CDR3 is built from 15 residues. Germline V gene lookup returns CDR1 SGDLS and CDR2 YYNGEE. CDR3 protein: CASSVEGGSYNEQFF. The CDR3 nucleotides read TGTGCCAGCAGCGTAGAGGGGGGCTCCTACAATGAGCAGTTCTTC.

This clonotype appeared many times. The rearrangement uses TRBV12-3 or TRBV12-4 and TRBJ2-7; D is unresolved. The CDR3 is 15 amino acids. Trimming removed 1 base at V and 4 bases at J, with 14 bases between. CDR3 DNA: TGTGCCAGCAGTTTAGAGGGATCTTTGGGTTACGAGCAGTACTTC. This sequence encodes CASSLEGSLGYEQYF.

This clonotype was observed many times. CDR3 in amino acids: CASSFGQVAYEQYF. The CDR3 bases are TGTGCCAGCAGCTTTGGGCAGGTGGCCTACGAGCAGTACTTC. The chain has TRBV7-9 and TRBJ2-7; D ambiguous. Germline V gives CDR1 SEHNR, CDR2 FQNEAQ (reference sequence). The CDR3 is made up of 14 amino acids. Trimming left V 3 bases short and J 2 bases short, with 11 bases between.

This clonotype was seen at least ten times. The gene calls are TRBV6-1 and TRBJ2-7; possibly TRBD1 or TRBD2 for D (6 bases each). CDR3 length: 15 amino acids. Germline V gene lookup returns CDR1 MNHNS and CDR2 SASEGT. Trimming left V 5 bases short and J 3 bases short, with 17 bases between. The CDR3 DNA is TGTGCCAGCAGTTTGACGGGGGCCGGGTACTACGAGCAGTACTTC. It encodes CASSLTGAGYYEQYF.